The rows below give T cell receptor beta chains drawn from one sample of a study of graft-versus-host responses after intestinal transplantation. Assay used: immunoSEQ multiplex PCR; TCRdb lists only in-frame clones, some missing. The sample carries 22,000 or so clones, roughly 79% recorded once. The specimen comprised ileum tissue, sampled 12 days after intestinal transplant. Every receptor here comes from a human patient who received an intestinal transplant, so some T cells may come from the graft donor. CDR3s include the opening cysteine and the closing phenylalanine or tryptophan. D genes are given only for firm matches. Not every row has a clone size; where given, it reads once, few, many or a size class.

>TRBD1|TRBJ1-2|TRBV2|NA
CASSVDRVGYGYTF
TGTGCCAGCAGTGTTGACAGGGTGGGCTATGGCTACACCTTC
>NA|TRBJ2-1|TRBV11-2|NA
CAAAAMGGPGNEQFF
TGTGCCGCAGCCGCCATGGGTGGTCCGGGCAATGAGCAGTTCTTC
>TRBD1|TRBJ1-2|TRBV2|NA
CASRVGQGAVGYGYTF
TGTGCCAGCAGGGTTGGGCAGGGGGCGGTCGGCTATGGCTACACCTTC
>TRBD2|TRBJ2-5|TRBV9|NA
CASSAITGGKGETQYF
TGTGCCAGCAGCGCCATCACCGGGGGGAAGGGGGAGACCCAGTACTTC
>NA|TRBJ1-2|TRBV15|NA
CATSAQWGLGGYTF
TGTGCCACCAGCGCCCAATGGGGGCTCGGTGGCTACACCTTC
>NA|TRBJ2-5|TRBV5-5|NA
CASSFSLGREETQYF
TGTGCCAGCAGCTTCTCCCTAGGTCGAGAAGAGACCCAGTACTTC
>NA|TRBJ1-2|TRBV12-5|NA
CASGLLRGSEGYTF
TGTGCTAGTGGTTTGCTGCGGGGGTCAGAAGGCTACACCTTC
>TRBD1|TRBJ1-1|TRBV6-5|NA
CASSSDRDLNTEAFF
TGTGCCAGCAGTTCGGACAGGGATTTGAACACTGAAGCTTTCTTT
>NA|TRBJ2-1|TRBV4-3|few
CASSQRQEIYNEQFF
TGCGCCAGCAGCCAACGGCAGGAAATCTACAATGAGCAGTTCTTC
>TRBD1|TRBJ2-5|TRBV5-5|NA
CASNRQGFFKETQYF
TGTGCCAGCAACCGACAGGGGTTTTTTAAAGAGACCCAGTACTTC
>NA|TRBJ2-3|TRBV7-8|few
CASSPGSTDTQYF
TGTGCCAGCAGCCCAGGCTCCACAGATACGCAGTATTTT
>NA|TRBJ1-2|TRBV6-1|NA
CASNVGQGEGYTF
TGTGCCAGCAACGTAGGGCAGGGCGAAGGCTACACCTTC
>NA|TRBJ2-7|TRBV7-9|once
CASSLRGLGYEQYF
TGTGCCAGCAGCTTACGGGGTCTCGGCTACGAGCAGTACTTC
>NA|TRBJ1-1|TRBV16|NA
CASSMGLNTEAFF
TGTGCCAGCAGCATGGGACTCAACACTGAAGCTTTCTTT
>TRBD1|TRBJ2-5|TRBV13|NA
CASSGGQGGETQYF
TGTGCCAGCAGCGGAGGACAGGGAGGAGAGACCCAGTACTTC
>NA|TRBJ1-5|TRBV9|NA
CASSRGGGPKPQHF
TGTGCCAGCAGCCGAGGAGGTGGGCCAAAGCCCCAGCATTTT
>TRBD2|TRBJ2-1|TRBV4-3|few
CASSPRTSEGSEQFF
TGCGCCAGCAGCCCCCGGACTAGCGAGGGTAGTGAGCAGTTCTTC
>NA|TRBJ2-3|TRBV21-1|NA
CASEREEGTDTQYF
TGTGCCAGTGAGCGGGAGGAAGGGACAGATACGCAGTATTTT
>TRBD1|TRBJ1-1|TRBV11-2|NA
CASSLEDRFRLGNTEAFF
TGTGCCAGCAGCTTGGAGGACAGGTTTCGGTTGGGGAACACTGAAGCTTTCTTT
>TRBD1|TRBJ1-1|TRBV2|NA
CASMPGGTEAFF
TGTGCCAGCATGCCAGGGGGGACTGAAGCTTTCTTT
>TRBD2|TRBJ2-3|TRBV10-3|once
CATASRTSGTDTQYF
TGTGCCACCGCCTCTAGGACTAGCGGCACAGATACGCAGTATTTT
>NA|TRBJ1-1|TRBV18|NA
CASSTGQNTEAFF
TGTGCCAGCTCAACGGGACAGAACACTGAAGCTTTCTTT
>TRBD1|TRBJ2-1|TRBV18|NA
CASSPRAGTGGDNNEQFF
TGTGCCAGCTCACCACGCGCGGGGACAGGGGGCGACAACAATGAGCAGTTCTTC
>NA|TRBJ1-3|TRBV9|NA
CASSVAGLTSGNTIYF
TGTGCCAGCAGCGTAGCTGGCCTTACCTCTGGAAACACCATATATTTT
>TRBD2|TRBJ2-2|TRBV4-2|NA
CASSQGAGGDTGELFF
TGTGCCAGCAGCCAGGGAGCGGGAGGGGACACCGGGGAGCTGTTTTTT
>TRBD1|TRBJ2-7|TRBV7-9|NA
CASSPTGEGYEQYF
TGTGCCAGCAGCCCCACAGGGGAAGGCTACGAGCAGTACTTC
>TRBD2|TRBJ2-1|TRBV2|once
CASGSPGGTRYNEQFF
TGTGCCAGCGGTTCCCCGGGTGGGACTAGATACAATGAGCAGTTCTTC
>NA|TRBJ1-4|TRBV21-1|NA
CASSKLGEFDEKLFF
TGTGCCAGCAGCAAACTGGGCGAGTTTGACGAAAAACTGTTTTTT
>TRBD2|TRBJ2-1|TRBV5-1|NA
CASSRNGGGDEQFF
TGCGCCAGCAGTCGAAACGGGGGGGGTGATGAGCAGTTCTTC
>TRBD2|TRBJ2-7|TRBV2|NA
CASRFGTSGYEQYF
TGTGCCAGCAGGTTTGGGACTAGCGGGTACGAGCAGTACTTC
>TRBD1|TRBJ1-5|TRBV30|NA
CASIGGQGGRGQPQHF
TGTGCCTCAATAGGGGGACAGGGGGGACGGGGTCAGCCCCAGCATTTT
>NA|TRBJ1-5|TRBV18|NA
CASSPRRKNQPQHF
TGTGCCAGCTCACCACGGCGGAAGAATCAGCCCCAGCATTTT
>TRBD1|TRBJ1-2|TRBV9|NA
CASSVPRDRDRTDGYTF
TGTGCCAGCAGCGTACCAAGAGACCGGGACAGAACCGATGGCTACACCTTC
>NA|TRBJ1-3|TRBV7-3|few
CASSPTGLGNTIYF
TGTGCCAGCAGTCCAACAGGGCTCGGAAACACCATATATTTT
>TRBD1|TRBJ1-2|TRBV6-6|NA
CASSRTGDGYTF
TGTGCCAGCAGCCGGACAGGGGATGGCTACACCTTC
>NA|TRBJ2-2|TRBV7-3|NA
CASSLNSNTGELFF
TGTGCCAGCAGCCTCAACAGTAACACCGGGGAGCTGTTTTTT
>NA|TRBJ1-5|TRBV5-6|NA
CASSLSGGYSNQPQHF
TGTGCCAGCTCCCTCTCGGGGGGTTATAGCAATCAGCCCCAGCATTTT
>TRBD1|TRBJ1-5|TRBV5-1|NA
CASSWTGGGQPQHF
TGCGCCAGCAGCTGGACAGGGGGAGGGCAGCCCCAGCATTTT
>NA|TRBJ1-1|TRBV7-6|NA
CASSLLQGPGAFF
TGTGCCAGCAGCCTACTTCAGGGGCCGGGAGCTTTCTTT
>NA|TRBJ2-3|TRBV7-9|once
CASRPSNYTQYF
TGTGCCAGCAGACCTTCAAACTATACGCAGTATTTT
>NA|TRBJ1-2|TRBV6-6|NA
CASSYGPVAGYTF
TGTGCCAGCAGTTACGGTCCTGTAGCGGGCTACACCTTC
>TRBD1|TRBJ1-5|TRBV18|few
CASSPPGQGRNQPQHF
TGTGCCAGCTCACCACCAGGACAGGGGAGAAATCAGCCCCAGCATTTT
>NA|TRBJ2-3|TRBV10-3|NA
CAISPTSAASTDTQYF
TGTGCCATCAGTCCGACCTCGGCGGCTAGCACAGATACGCAGTATTTT
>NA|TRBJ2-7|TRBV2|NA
CASQPTVYEQYF
TGTGCCAGTCAACCGACTGTCTACGAGCAGTACTTC
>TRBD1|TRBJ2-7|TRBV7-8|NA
CASSPDRGYEQYF
TGTGCCAGCAGCCCAGACAGGGGTTACGAGCAGTACTTC
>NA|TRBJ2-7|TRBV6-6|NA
CASSLFQDTRYEQYF
TGTGCCAGCAGTTTGTTTCAGGACACCCGCTACGAGCAGTACTTC
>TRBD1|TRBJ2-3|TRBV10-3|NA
CAISRTGGPDTQYF
TGTGCCATCAGCAGGACAGGGGGACCAGATACGCAGTATTTT
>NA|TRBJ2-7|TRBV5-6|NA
CASSSWGRNSYEQYF
TGTGCCAGCAGCTCTTGGGGGCGAAACTCTTACGAGCAGTACTTC